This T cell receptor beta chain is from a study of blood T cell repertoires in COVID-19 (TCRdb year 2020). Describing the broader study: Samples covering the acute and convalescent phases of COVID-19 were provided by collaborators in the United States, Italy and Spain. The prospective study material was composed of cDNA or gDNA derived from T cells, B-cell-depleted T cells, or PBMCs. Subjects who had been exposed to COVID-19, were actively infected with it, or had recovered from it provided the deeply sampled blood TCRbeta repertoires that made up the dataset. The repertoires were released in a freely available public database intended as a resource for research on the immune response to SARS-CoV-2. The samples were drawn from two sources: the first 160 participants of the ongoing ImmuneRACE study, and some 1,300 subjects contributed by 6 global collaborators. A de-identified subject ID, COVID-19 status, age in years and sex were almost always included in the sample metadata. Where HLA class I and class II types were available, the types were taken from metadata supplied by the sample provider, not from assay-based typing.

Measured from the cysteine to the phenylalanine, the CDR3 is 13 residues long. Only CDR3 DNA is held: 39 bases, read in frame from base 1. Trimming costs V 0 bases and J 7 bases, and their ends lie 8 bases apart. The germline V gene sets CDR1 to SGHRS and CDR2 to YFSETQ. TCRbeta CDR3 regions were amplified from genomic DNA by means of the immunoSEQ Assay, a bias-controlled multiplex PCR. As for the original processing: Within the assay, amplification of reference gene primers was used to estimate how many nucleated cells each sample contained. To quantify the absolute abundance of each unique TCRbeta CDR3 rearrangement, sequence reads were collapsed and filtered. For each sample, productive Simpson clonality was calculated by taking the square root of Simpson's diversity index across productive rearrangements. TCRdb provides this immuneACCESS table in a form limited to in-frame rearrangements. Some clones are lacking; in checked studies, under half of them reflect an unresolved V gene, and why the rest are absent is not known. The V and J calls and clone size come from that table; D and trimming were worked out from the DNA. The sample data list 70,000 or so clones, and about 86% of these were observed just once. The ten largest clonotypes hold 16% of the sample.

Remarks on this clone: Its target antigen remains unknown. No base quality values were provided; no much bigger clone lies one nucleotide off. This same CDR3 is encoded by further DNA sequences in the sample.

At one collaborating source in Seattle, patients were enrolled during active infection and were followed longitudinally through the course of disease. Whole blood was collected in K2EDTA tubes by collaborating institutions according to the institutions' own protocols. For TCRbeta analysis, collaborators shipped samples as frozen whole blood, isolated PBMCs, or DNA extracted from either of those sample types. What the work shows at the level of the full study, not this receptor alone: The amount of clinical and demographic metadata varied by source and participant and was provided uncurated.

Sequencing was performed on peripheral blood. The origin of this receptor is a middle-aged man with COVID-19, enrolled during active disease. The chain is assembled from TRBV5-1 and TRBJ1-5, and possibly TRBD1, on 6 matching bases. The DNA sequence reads TGCGCCAGCAGCTTGGACAGGGACCAGCCCCAGCATTTT. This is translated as CASSLDRDQPQHF.